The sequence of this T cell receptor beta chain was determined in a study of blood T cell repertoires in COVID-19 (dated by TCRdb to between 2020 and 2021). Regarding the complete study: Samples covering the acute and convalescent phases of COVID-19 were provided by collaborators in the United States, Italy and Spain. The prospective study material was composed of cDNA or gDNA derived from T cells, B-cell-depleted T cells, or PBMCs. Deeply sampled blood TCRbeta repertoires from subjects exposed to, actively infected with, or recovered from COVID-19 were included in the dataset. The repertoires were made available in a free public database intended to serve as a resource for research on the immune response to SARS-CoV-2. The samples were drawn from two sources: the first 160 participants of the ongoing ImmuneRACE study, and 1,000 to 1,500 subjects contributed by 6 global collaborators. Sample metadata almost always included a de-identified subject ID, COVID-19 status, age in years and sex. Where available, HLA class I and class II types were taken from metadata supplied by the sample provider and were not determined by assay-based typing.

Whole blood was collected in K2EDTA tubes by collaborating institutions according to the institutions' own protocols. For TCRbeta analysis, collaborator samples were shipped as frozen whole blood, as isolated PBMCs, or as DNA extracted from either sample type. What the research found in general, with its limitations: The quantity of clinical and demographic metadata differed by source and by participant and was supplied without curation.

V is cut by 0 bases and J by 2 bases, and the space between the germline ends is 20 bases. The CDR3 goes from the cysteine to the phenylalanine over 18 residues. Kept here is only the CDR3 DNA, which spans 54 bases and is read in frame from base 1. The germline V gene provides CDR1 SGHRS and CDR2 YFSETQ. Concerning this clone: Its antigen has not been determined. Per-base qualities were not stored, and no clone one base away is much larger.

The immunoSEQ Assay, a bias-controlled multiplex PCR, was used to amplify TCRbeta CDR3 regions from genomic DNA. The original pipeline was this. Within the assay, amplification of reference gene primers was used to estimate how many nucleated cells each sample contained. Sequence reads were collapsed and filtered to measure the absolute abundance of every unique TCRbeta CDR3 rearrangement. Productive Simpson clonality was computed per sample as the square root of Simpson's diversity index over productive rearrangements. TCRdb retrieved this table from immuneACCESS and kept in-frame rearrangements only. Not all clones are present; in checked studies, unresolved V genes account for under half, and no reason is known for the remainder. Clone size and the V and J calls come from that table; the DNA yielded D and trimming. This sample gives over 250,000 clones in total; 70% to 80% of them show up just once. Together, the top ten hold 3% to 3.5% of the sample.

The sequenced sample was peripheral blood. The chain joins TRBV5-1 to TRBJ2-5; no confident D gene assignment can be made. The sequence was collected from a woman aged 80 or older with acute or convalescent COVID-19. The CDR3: CASSLGLTAAPDQETQYF. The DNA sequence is TGCGCCAGCAGCTTGGGATTGACGGCGGCGCCAGATCAAGAGACCCAGTACTTC.